The next 9 T cell receptor beta chains were all read from a single sample in a study of blood T cell repertoires in COVID-19. Profiling relied on immunoSEQ multiplex PCR, and the TCRdb table lists in-frame clones only, not all of them. The sample carries about 140,000 clones, 88% recorded once. The sequencing sample was made of peripheral blood. These TCRs come from a human donor with COVID-19, enrolled during active disease. The donor label of this sample is uncertain.

CDR3 region: CASSPTRTENTEAFF. The CDR3, as DNA: TGTGCCAGCTCACCGACCAGGACAGAGAACACTGAAGCTTTCTTT. V and J are TRBV18 and TRBJ1-1; perhaps TRBD1 as D (6 bases). This CDR3 spans 15 amino acids. The V end was cut by 3 bases, the J end by 1 base, with 12 bases between. Per the germline V gene, CDR1 is KGHSH and CDR2 is LQKENI.

This clone was observed a handful of times. The CDR3 sequence is CASRSGTSGRNGELFF. DNA of the CDR3: TGTGCCAGCAGATCAGGGACTAGCGGGAGGAACGGGGAGCTGTTTTTT. The chain has TRBV11-2 and TRBJ2-2, with 15 bases lining up with TRBD2. Germline V lookup: CDR1 SGHAT, CDR2 FQNNGV. The CDR3 consists of 16 residues. With 6 bases clipped from V and 7 bases from J, the junction kept 6 bases outside the gene matches.

Here the CDR3 reads CASSNDRGKNTEAFF. The DNA of the CDR3 is TGTGCCAGCAGCAATGACAGGGGCAAGAACACTGAAGCTTTCTTT. The chain carries TRBV5-6 and TRBJ1-1, with 8 bases that match TRBD1. The germline CDR1 and CDR2 sequences are SGHDT and YYEEEE. After removal of 4 bases from V and 1 base from J, the junction contained 6 bases not matched to a gene. This CDR3 is 15 amino acids long.

The chain is built from TRBV24-1 and TRBJ1-2; 7 nucleotides line up with TRBD1. This CDR3 spans 15 amino acids. Germline CDR1 reads KGHDR; CDR2 reads SFDVKD. The junction had 6 bases not matched to a gene; V was cut back by 2 bases and J by 4 bases. CDR3 region: CATSDYNRGGYGYTF. The CDR3 DNA is TGTGCCACCAGTGATTATAACAGGGGAGGCTATGGCTACACCTTC.

This sequence joins TRBV7-9 and TRBJ2-3, with 8 positions matching TRBD1. The CDR3 is made up of 14 amino acids. The V segment lost 5 bases and the J segment 5 bases; nucleotides outside the gene matches: 6. The germline CDR1 and CDR2 sequences are SEHNR and FQNEAQ (reference sequence). The CDR3 DNA follows: TGTGCCAGCAGCCGGCAGGGGGCTGGAGATACGCAGTATTTT. Amino acids: CASSRQGAGDTQYF.

The CDR3 here is CASRSADTQYF. The DNA of the CDR3 is TGTGCCAGCAGGTCAGCAGATACGCAGTATTTT. The gene calls are TRBV5-4 and TRBJ2-3; D is undetermined. V was clipped by 5 bases and J by 4 bases, with 5 bases between them. Germline V CDR1 and CDR2: SGHNT, YYREEE (reference sequence). The CDR3 has 11 amino acids. The full variable domain, in which reference TRBV5-4 and TRBJ2-3 provide the parts outside the CDR3, is ETGVTQSPTHLIKTRGQQVTLRCSSQSGHNTVSWYQQALGQGPQFIFQYYREEENGRGNFPPRFSGLQFPNYSSELNVNALELDDSALYLCASRSADTQYFGPGTRLTVL.

This sequence joins TRBV10-3 and TRBJ2-5, with D possibly TRBD2 on 6 matching bases. V lost 8 bases and J 0 bases, leaving 7 bases between the germline ends. This CDR3 has 12 residues. Germline lookup yields CDR1 ENHRY and CDR2 SYGVKD. CDR3: CAIAGHQETQYF. CDR3 in DNA: TGTGCCATCGCGGGGCACCAAGAGACCCAGTACTTC.

The V call is TRBV5-4, the J call TRBJ1-2, with 8 bases fitting TRBD1. The CDR3 is made up of 15 amino acids. The J segment lost 2 bases and the V segment lost 4 bases, leaving 7 bases of the junction unmatched. Germline loops: CDR1 SGHNT, CDR2 YYREEE (reference sequence). CDR3 nucleotide sequence: TGTGCCAGCAGCCCAGGACAGGGAGCGAACTATGGCTACACCTTC. Its protein is CASSPGQGANYGYTF. The variable domain in full, with the rest retrieved from reference TRBV5-4 and TRBJ1-2, is ETGVTQSPTHLIKTRGQQVTLRCSSQSGHNTVSWYQQALGQGPQFIFQYYREEENGRGNFPPRFSGLQFPNYSSELNVNALELDDSALYLCASSPGQGANYGYTFGSGTRLTVV.

The V and J genes are TRBV19 and TRBJ2-2; D remains unclear. This CDR3 has 14 amino acids. Trimming cost V 10 bases and J 1 base, with 13 bases left between them. Germline V CDR1 and CDR2: LNHDA, SQIVND (reference sequence). The CDR3 DNA is TGTGCCACCTCCCAACCAGGGAACACCGGGGAGCTGTTTTTT. It translates to CATSQPGNTGELFF.